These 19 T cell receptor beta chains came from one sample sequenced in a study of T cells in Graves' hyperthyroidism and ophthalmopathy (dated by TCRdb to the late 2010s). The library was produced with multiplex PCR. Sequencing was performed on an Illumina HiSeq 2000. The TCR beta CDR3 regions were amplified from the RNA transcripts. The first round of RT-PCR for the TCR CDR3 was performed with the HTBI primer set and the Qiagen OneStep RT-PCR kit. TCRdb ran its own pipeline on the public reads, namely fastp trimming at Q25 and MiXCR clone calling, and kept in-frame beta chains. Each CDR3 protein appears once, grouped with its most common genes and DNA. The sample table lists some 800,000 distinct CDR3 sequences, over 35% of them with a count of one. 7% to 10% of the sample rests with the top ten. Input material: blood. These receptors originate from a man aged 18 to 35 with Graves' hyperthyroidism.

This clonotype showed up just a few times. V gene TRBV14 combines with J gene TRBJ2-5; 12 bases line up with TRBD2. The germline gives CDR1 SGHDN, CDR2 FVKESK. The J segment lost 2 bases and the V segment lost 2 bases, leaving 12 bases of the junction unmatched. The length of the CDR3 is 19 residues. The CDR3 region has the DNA TGTGCCAGCAGCCAACGAAACGAGCCAGGACTAGCGGGACAAGAGACCCAGTACTTC. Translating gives CASSQRNEPGLAGQETQYF.

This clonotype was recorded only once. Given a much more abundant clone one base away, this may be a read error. As DNA, the CDR3 is TGTGCCAGCAGCCCCCTAAATACAGGGGTGTGGGATCAGCCCCGGCATTTT. Its translation: CASSPLNTGVWDQPRHF. The V call is TRBV7-8, the J call TRBJ1-5, with 7 bases that match TRBD1. Germline CDR1 SGHVS, CDR2 FQNEAQ. The CDR3 sequence is 17 residues long. Filled out from reference TRBV7-8 and TRBJ1-5, the complete variable domain reads GAGVSQSPRYKVAKRGQDVALRCDPISGHVSLFWYQQALGQGPEFLTYFQNEAQLDKSGLPSDRFFAERPEGSVSTLKIQRTQQEDSAVYLCASSPLNTGVWDQPRHFGDGTRLSIL.

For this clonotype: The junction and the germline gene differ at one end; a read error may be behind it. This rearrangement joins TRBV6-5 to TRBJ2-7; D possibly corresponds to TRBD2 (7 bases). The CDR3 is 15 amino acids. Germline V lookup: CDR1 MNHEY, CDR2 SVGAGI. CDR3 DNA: TGTGCCAGTAGTTACGGGGGGCCCTACACCGGGGAGCTGTACTTC. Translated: CASSYGGPYTGELYF.

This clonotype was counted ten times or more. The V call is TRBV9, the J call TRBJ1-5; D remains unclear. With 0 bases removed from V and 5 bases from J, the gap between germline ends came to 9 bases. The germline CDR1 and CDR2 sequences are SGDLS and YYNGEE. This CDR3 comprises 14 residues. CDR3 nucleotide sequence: TGTGCCAGCAGCGTAGGGCCAGACTATCAGCCCCAGCATTTT. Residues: CASSVGPDYQPQHF.

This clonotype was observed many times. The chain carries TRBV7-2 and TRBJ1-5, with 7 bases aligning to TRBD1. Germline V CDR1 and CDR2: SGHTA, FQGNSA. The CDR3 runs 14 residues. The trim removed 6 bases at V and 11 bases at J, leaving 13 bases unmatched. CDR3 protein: CASSRDSSDRAQHF. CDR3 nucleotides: TGTGCCAGCAGTAGGGACAGTTCGGATCGGGCCCAGCATTTT.

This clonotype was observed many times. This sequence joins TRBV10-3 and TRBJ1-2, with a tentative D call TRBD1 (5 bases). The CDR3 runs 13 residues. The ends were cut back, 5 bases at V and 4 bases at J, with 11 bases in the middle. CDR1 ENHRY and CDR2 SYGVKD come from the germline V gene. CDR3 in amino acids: CAISPGTSYGYTF. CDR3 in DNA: TGTGCCATCAGTCCCGGGACCAGCTATGGCTACACCTTC.

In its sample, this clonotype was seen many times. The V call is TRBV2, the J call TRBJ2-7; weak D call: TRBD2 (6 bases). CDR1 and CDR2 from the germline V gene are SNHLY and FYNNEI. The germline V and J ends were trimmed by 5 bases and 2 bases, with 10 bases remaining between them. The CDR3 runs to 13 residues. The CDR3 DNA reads TGTGCCAGCAGTTGGGGACTTGCCTACGAGCAGTACTTC. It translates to CASSWGLAYEQYF.

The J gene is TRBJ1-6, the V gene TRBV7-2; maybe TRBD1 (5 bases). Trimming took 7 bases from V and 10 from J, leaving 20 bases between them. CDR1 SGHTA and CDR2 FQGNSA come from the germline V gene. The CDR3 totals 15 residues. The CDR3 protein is CASIRDSQGESPLHF. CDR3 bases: TGTGCCAGCATCCGGGACTCTCAAGGGGAATCACCCCTCCACTTT.

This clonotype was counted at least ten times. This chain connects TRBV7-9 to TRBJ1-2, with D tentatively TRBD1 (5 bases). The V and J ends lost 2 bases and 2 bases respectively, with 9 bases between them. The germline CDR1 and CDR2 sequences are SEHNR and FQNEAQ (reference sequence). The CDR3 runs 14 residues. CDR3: CASSLQGGNYGYTF. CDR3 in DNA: TGTGCCAGCAGCTTACAGGGCGGGAACTATGGCTACACCTTC.

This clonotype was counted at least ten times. The CDR3 loop is CSAARGGDSPLHF. CDR3 nucleotides: TGCAGTGCCGCCCGGGGGGGTGATTCACCCCTCCACTTT. The chain has TRBV20-1 and TRBJ1-6, with a weak D call TRBD1 (5 bases). Germline loops: CDR1 DFQATT, CDR2 SNEGSKA (reference sequence). Trimming shortened V by 6 bases and J by 8 bases, and 14 bases separated the two germline ends. The CDR3 has 13 residues.

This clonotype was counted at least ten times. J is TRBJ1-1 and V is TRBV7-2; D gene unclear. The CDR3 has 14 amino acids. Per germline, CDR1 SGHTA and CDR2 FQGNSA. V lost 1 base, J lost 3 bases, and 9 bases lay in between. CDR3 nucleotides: TGTGCCAGCAGCTTAGAACTTGGGCACACTGAAGCTTTCTTT. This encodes CASSLELGHTEAFF. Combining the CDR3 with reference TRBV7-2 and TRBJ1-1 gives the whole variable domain GAGVSQSPSNKVTEKGKDVELRCDPISGHTALYWYRQSLGQGLEFLIYFQGNSAPDKSGLPSDRFSAERTGGSVSTLTIQRTQQEDSAVYLCASSLELGHTEAFFGQGTRLTVV.

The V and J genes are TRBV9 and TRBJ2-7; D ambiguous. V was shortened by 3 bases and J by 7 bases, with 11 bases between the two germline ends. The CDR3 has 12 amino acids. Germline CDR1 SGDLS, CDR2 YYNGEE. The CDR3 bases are TGTGCCAGCAGCGAAAACACCGGGGAGCAGTACTTC. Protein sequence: CASSENTGEQYF.

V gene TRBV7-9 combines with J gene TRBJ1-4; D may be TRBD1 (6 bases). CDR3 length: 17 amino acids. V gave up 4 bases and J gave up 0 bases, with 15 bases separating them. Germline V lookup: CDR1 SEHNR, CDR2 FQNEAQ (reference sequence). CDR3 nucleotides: TGTGCCAGCAGCTCCATACTGGACAGAGCAACTAATGAAAAACTGTTTTTT. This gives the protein CASSSILDRATNEKLFF.

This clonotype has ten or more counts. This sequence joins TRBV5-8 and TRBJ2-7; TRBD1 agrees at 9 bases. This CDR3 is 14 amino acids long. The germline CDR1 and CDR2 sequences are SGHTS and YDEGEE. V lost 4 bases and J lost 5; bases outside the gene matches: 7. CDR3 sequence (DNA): TGTGCCAGCAGCACGAGGGGACAGGGCCACGAGCAGTACTTC. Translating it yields CASSTRGQGHEQYF.

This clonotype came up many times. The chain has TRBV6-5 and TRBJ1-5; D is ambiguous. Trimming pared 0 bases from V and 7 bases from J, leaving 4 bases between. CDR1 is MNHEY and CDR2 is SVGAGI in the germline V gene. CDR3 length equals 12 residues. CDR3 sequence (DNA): TGTGCCAGCAGTTACTCAGGGCAGCCCCAGCATTTT. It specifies CASSYSGQPQHF.

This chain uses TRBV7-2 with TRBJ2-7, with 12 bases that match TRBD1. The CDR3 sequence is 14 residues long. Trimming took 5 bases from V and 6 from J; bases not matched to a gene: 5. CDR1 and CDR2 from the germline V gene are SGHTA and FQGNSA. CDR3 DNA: TGTGCCAGCAGCACCGGGACAGGGGGCCTCGAGCAGTACTTC. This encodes CASSTGTGGLEQYF.

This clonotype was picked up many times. The CDR3 nucleotides are TGCAGTGCTTCCTTGGGATTGGGTGAAAAACTGTTTTTT. Its translation: CSASLGLGEKLFF. V usage is TRBV20-1 and J usage is TRBJ1-4; D unresolved. This CDR3 is built from 13 residues. Germline V gene lookup returns CDR1 DFQATT and CDR2 SNEGSKA (reference sequence). Trimming left V 5 bases short and J 7 bases short, with 14 bases between.

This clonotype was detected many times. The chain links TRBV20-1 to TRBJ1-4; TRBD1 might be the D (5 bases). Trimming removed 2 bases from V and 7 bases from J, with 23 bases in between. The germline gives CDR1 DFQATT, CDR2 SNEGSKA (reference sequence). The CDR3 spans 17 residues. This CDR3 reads CSARQGGLWGRAEKLFF. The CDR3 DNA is TGCAGTGCTAGACAAGGCGGTTTATGGGGGAGGGCTGAAAAACTGTTTTTT.

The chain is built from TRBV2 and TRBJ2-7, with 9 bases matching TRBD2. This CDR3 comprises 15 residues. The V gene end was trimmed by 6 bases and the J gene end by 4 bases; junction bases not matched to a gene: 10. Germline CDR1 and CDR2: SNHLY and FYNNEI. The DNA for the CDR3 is TGTGCCAGCAGCTACGGGACTAGCATTATTTACGAGCAGTACTTC. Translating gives CASSYGTSIIYEQYF.